The clone carrying this T cell receptor (beta chain) was picked up many times. This entry belongs to a study of CD8+CD57+ T cells in acquired aplastic anemia. Study overall: Quantities of DNA derived from sorted CD4+ and CD8+ cells averaged approximately 3.5 ug.

According to the study, genomic DNA was the template for TCR beta VDJ and CDR3 profiling. Via MiXCR, TCRdb re-called the reads, giving one row per CDR3 protein. The sample includes just over 400,000 distinct CDR3 sequences, about two thirds of them seen just once. Germline CDR1 and CDR2: SGHDN and FVKESK. This CDR3 is 13 amino acids long. V was pared by 1 base and J by 4 bases, with 7 bases between. This receptor was identified in a human donor in good health, serving as a control. The V and J genes are TRBV14 and TRBJ1-2; D gene ambiguous. What was sequenced was sorted CD4+, CD8+, or CD8+CD57+ T cells (not recorded which) from PBMCs. The CDR3 bases are TGTGCCAGCAGCCAAGGGGTGTTCTATGGCTACACCTTC. Translating gives CASSQGVFYGYTF. The whole variable domain, filled in from reference TRBV14 and TRBJ1-2, reads EAGVTQFPSHSVIEKGQTVTLRCDPISGHDNLYWYRRVMGKEIKFLLHFVKESKQDESGMPNNRFLAERTGGTYSTLKVQPAELEDSGVYFCASSQGVFYGYTFGSGTRLTVV.